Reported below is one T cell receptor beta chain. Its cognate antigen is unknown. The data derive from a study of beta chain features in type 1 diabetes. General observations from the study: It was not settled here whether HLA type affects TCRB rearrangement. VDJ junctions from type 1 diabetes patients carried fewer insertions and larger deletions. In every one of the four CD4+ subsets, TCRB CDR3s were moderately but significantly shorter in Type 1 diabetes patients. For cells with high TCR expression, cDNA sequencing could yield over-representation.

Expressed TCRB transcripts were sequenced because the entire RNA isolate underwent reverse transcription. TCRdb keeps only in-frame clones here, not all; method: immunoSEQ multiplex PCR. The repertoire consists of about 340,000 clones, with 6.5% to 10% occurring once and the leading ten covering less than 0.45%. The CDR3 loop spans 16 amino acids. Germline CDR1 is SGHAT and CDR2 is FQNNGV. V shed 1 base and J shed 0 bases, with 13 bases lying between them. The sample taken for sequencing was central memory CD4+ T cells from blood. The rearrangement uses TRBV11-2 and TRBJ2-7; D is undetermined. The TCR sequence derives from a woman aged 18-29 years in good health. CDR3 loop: CASSLGTRRSSYEQYF. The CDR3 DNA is TGTGCCAGCAGCTTAGGGACCAGACGGAGCTCCTACGAGCAGTACTTC.